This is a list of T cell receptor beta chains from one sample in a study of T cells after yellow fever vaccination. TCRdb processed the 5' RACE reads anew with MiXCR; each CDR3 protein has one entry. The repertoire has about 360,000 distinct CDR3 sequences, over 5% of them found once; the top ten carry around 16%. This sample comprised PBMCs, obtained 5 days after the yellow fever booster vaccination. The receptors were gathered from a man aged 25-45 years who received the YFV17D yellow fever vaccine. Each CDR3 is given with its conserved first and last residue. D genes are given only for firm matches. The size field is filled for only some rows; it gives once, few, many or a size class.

TGTGCCAGCAGCTTAACTAGCGGGAGGAGGGCGTGGGAGACCCAGTACTTC	CASSLTSGRRAWETQYF	many	TRBV7-8	TRBJ2-5	TRBD2
TGTGCCAGCAGCTTGGAAGGCATTCTTTTCGGGGCCAACGTCCTGACTTTC	CASSLEGILFGANVLTF	many	TRBV5-5	TRBJ2-6	-
TGCAGTGCTAGACCTACTTTCTTGTTGAACACTGAAGCTTTCTTT	CSARPTFLLNTEAFF	many	TRBV20-1	TRBJ1-1	-
TGTGCCAGCAGCTCCGCGGGGACCACAGATACGCAGTATTTT	CASSSAGTTDTQYF	many	TRBV7-2	TRBJ2-3	-
TGTGCCAGCAGTCTAAACGAGCGGGAGACGATGTACGAGCAGTACTTC	CASSLNERETMYEQYF	few	TRBV12-3/TRBV12-4	TRBJ2-7	TRBD2
TGTGCCAGCAGTCCTGTCGGGAGGGATACGCAGTATTTT	CASSPVGRDTQYF	-	TRBV6-1	TRBJ2-3	TRBD2
TGCGCCAGCAGCTATACCGGGACAGTTAACTATGGCTACACCTTC	CASSYTGTVNYGYTF	many	TRBV5-1	TRBJ1-2	TRBD1
TGTGCCAGCTCACCCCCTTATGGGGCCAACGTCCTGACTTTC	CASSPPYGANVLTF	few	TRBV18	TRBJ2-6	-
TGTGCCAGCCTCCGGGACGCGATGAGCTCCTACGAGCAGTACTTC	CASLRDAMSSYEQYF	many	TRBV12-3/TRBV12-4	TRBJ2-7	-
TGCGCCAGCAGCGGGAACCGGGACAGAGGTCGCGAGCAGTACTTC	CASSGNRDRGREQYF	many	TRBV5-1	TRBJ2-7	TRBD1
TGCAGTGCTGGGGGGCTAGCGGGAGCCCCCGGCACAGATACGCAGTATTTT	CSAGGLAGAPGTDTQYF	many	TRBV20-1	TRBJ2-3	TRBD2
TGTGCCAGCAGGACAGGGTATCACGAGCAGTACTTC	CASRTGYHEQYF	many	TRBV28	TRBJ2-7	TRBD1
TGTGCCAGCAGGCCAGGGGAGAACACCGGGGAGCTGTTTTTT	CASRPGENTGELFF	few	TRBV2	TRBJ2-2	-
TGTGCCAGCAGCTTATTGATTACTAGCGGGAGGGCCGCGCAAGAGACCCAGTACTTC	CASSLLITSGRAAQETQYF	few	TRBV11-2	TRBJ2-5	TRBD2
TGCAGTGCTACGGGGTTGGACAATGAGCAGTTCTTC	CSATGLDNEQFF	few	TRBV20-1	TRBJ2-1	-
TGTGCCAGCAGCGTAACCGTTAGCGGGAGAGCTTCTGAGCAGTTCTTC	CASSVTVSGRASEQFF	few	TRBV9	TRBJ2-1	TRBD2
TGTGCCGTCGGAACTAGCGGGAGTCTTGGTGAGCAGTTCTTC	CAVGTSGSLGEQFF	many	TRBV10-3	TRBJ2-1	TRBD2
TGTGCCAGTAGTAGAGCGGGAGGATCCTACAATGAGCAGTTCTTC	CASSRAGGSYNEQFF	many	TRBV19	TRBJ2-1	TRBD2
TGCGCCAGTTCGGTAGGGCAATCCTACGAGCAGTACTTC	CASSVGQSYEQYF	many	TRBV5-1	TRBJ2-7	-
TGTGCCAGCAAGGGCAGTCACTACGAGCAGTACTTC	CASKGSHYEQYF	few	TRBV28	TRBJ2-7	-
TGTGCCAGCAGCCAAGAACACCCCGGGACTCAACGGGAGCAGTACTTC	CASSQEHPGTQREQYF	-	TRBV3-1	TRBJ2-7	-
TGCAGTGCTAGGGAGCGGGGCGCCTCCTACGAGCAGTACTTC	CSARERGASYEQYF	few	TRBV20-1	TRBJ2-7	TRBD2
TGTGCCAGCAGTTCCCGGACAGGGGACCTTTCTGGGGCCAACGTCCTGACTTTC	CASSSRTGDLSGANVLTF	-	TRBV12-3/TRBV12-4	TRBJ2-6	TRBD1
TGTACCAGCAGTCCAGCCAGGGGGATGGAGACCCAGTACTTC	CTSSPARGMETQYF	once	TRBV12-3/TRBV12-4	TRBJ2-5	TRBD1
TGTGCCAGCAGTTACTCGACGGCGGCTCCCCTCCACTTT	CASSYSTAAPLHF	many	TRBV6-6	TRBJ1-6	-
TGTGCCAGCTCGCCCGGGACAGGGGGCATCTACGAGCAGTACTTC	CASSPGTGGIYEQYF	few	TRBV18	TRBJ2-7	TRBD1
TGTGCCAGCAGCTTGGACAGGGGCGCTCAGCCCCAGCATTTT	CASSLDRGAQPQHF	many	TRBV5-5	TRBJ1-5	TRBD1
TGTGCCAGCTCACCCTCACGGACCGGCGAAAAACTGTTTTTT	CASSPSRTGEKLFF	-	TRBV18	TRBJ1-4	-
TGTGCCAGCAGTTTGGCGGACAGCAGCACAGATACGCAGTATTTT	CASSLADSSTDTQYF	few	TRBV12-3/TRBV12-4	TRBJ2-3	-
TGCAGCATAGCCGACAGGACCAACTATGGCTACACCTTC	CSIADRTNYGYTF	few	TRBV29-1	TRBJ1-2	-
TGCGCCAGCAGCCGTACGGCGGGAGTCTCCACCGGGGAGCTGTTTTTT	CASSRTAGVSTGELFF	many	TRBV5-1	TRBJ2-2	TRBD2
TGCGCCAGCAGCTTGGCAGACCGGCGGAATGAGCAGTTCTTC	CASSLADRRNEQFF	few	TRBV5-1	TRBJ2-1	-
TGCGCCAGCAGCTTGCCAGCCCACGAGCAGTACTTC	CASSLPAHEQYF	many	TRBV5-1	TRBJ2-7	-
TGTGCCAGCAGCTTCACAGTACAAGAGACCCAGTACTTC	CASSFTVQETQYF	-	TRBV7-3	TRBJ2-5	-
TGTGCCAGCAGACCCCATAGCGGGTCCTACAATGAGCAGTTCTTC	CASRPHSGSYNEQFF	-	TRBV2	TRBJ2-1	TRBD2
TGCAGTGCTAGAGACCCCCTCGGGGGGCCTTTCGCCGAGCAGTACTTC	CSARDPLGGPFAEQYF	few	TRBV20-1	TRBJ2-7	-
TGCAGTGCTAGTGGGGCTAGCGGGGGCACAGATACGCAGTATTTT	CSASGASGGTDTQYF	-	TRBV20-1	TRBJ2-3	TRBD2
TGCAGCGTTGGTGTCAACCTGAACACTGAAGCTTTCTTT	CSVGVNLNTEAFF	-	TRBV29-1	TRBJ1-1	-
TGCAGTGCTACGGGGACTAGCGGGACCTACAATGAGCAGTTCTTC	CSATGTSGTYNEQFF	many	TRBV20-1	TRBJ2-1	TRBD2
TGTGCCAGCGGTTTACAGGGGAACTACAATGAGCAGTTCTTC	CASGLQGNYNEQFF	few	TRBV6-2/TRBV6-3	TRBJ2-1	TRBD1
TGTGCCAGCAGCCCAGGGACTAGCCGCCTTGGGGAGACCCAGTACTTC	CASSPGTSRLGETQYF	-	TRBV7-6	TRBJ2-5	TRBD2
TGCAGCGCGGGGGAAGGAGTTAATCAGCCCCAGCATTTT	CSAGEGVNQPQHF	many	TRBV29-1	TRBJ1-5	-
TGTGCCAGCAGCTTTCGGGGGGGAGCGGTTGAAAAACTGTTTTTT	CASSFRGGAVEKLFF	few	TRBV7-2	TRBJ1-4	-
TGTGCCAGCAGCTTTGAACAGGGAGGAGGTCAGCCCCAGCATTTT	CASSFEQGGGQPQHF	few	TRBV5-5	TRBJ1-5	-
TGCGCCAGCACCTCCGCCGTGGAGACCCAGTACTTC	CASTSAVETQYF	-	TRBV5-1	TRBJ2-5	-
TGCGCCAGCAGCTCCAGACTGCCGCCCTACGAGCAGTACTTC	CASSSRLPPYEQYF	-	TRBV5-1	TRBJ2-7	-
TGTGCCAGCAAGAAGGAAAGCTCCTACAATGAGCAGTTCTTC	CASKKESSYNEQFF	few	TRBV19	TRBJ2-1	-
TGTGCCAGCAGCGCGCTCCCCGGCTCTGGAAACACCATATATTTT	CASSALPGSGNTIYF	-	TRBV9	TRBJ1-3	-
TGTGCCAGCAGCAAGGACAGAGATCAGCCCCAGCATTTT	CASSKDRDQPQHF	few	TRBV7-2	TRBJ1-5	-
TGTGCCAGCAGTTCCTCCAGATCCGTCGAGGAGTACTTC	CASSSSRSVEEYF	-	TRBV27	TRBJ2-7	-
TGTGCCAGCAACTTCCGGACCGGGACAGGGGGCCCCCTTCAATACGAGCAGTACTTC	CASNFRTGTGGPLQYEQYF	-	TRBV11-1	TRBJ2-7	TRBD1
TGCAGTGCCCGATTTCGGGGACTAGCGAAAGAGACCCAGTACTTC	CSARFRGLAKETQYF	-	TRBV20-1	TRBJ2-5	TRBD2
TGCGCCAGCAGCCAAGGGGAGACTCGGAGGGATTCGAATACGCAGTATTTT	CASSQGETRRDSNTQYF	-	TRBV4-1	TRBJ2-3	-
TGTGCCAGTAATTTAGGACAAGGCGAGCAGTACTTC	CASNLGQGEQYF	few	TRBV19	TRBJ2-7	-
TGTGCCAGCAGTTTAGCTGCGCGGGGCTTCCTCAATGAGCAGTTCTTC	CASSLAARGFLNEQFF	many	TRBV28	TRBJ2-1	-